This T cell receptor (beta chain) was observed in a study of cytomegalovirus exposure and HLA in healthy donors. Findings of the study overall: According to a subsequent analysis, TCR clusters identified in the first cohort showed a tendency to co-occur across the approximately 120 validation repertoires. Specificity for CMV antigens was confirmed in vitro for a few of the CMV-associated chains. The classifier reportedly diagnosed cytomegalovirus status with high specificity and sensitivity.

The protocol was immunoSEQ multiplex PCR, while the TCRdb copy is restricted to in-frame clones and leaves out a portion. The sample lists 150,000 or so clones, approximately 90% occurring once. Points on this clone: Its antigen remains unidentified.

The donors were in the approximately 120-subject validation cohort, distinct from the approximately 700-subject first cohort. Sequenced sample: PBMCs. The clonotype originates from a woman aged 25 to 39 in good health and CMV-seropositive.

CDR3 nucleotide sequence: TGTGCCAGCAGTGTCTTCACCGGGGAGCTGTTTTTT. Amino acid sequence: CASSVFTGELFF. The V and J genes are TRBV6-1 and TRBJ2-2, with D unresolved. Germline loops: CDR1 MNHNS, CDR2 SASEGT. This CDR3 spans 12 amino acids. Trimming removed 4 bases at V and 4 bases at J, with 4 bases between.